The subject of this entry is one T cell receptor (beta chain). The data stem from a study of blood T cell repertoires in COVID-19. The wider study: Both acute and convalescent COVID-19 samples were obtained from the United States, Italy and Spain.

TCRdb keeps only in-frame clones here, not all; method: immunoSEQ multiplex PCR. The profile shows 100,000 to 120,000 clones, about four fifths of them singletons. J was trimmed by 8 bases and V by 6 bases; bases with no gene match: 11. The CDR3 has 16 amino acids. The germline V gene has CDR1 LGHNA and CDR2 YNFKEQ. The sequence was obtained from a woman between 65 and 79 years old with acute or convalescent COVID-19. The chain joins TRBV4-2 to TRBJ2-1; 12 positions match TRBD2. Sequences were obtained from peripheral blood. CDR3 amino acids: CASRRGLAGGPHEQFF. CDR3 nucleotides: TGTGCCAGCAGGCGAGGCCTAGCGGGAGGGCCCCATGAGCAGTTCTTC.